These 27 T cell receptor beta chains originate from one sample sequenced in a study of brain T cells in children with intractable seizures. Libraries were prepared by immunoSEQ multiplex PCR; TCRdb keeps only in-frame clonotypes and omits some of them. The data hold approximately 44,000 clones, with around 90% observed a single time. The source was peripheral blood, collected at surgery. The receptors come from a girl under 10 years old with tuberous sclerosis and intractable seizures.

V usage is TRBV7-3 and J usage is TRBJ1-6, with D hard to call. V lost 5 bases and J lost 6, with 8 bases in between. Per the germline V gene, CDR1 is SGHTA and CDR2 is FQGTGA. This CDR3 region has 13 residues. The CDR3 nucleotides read TGTGCCAGCAGCCACTCCCCTAATTCACCCCTCCACTTT. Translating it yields CASSHSPNSPLHF.

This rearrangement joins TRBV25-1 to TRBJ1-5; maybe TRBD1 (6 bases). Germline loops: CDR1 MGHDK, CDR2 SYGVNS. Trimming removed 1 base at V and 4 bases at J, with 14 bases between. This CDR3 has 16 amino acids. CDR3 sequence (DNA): TGTGCCAGCAGTGAATCGGGTGGGGGCGCGAATCAGCCCCAGCATTTT. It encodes CASSESGGGANQPQHF.

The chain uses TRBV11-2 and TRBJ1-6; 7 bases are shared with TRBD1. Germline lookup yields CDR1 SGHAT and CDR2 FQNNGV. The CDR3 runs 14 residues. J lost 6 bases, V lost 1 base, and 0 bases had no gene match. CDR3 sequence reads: CASSLGQGNSPLHF. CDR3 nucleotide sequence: TGTGCCAGCAGCTTAGGACAGGGTAATTCACCCCTCCACTTT.

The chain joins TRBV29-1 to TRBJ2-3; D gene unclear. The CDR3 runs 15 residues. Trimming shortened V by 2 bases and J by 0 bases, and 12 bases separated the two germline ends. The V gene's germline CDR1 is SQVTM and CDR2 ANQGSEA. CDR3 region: CSVEIGSASTDTQYF. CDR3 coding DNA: TGCAGCGTTGAAATCGGGTCGGCTAGCACAGATACGCAGTATTTT.

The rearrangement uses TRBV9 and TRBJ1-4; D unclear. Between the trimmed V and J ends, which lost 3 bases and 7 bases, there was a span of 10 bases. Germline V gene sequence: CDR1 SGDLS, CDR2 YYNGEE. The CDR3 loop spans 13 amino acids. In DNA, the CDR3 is TGTGCCAGCAGCGACGGGAATGGTGAAAAACTGTTTTTT. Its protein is CASSDGNGEKLFF.

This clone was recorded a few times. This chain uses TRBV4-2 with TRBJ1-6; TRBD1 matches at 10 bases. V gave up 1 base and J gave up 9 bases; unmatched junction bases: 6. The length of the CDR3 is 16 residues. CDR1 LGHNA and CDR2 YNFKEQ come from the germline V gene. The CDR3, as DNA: TGTGCCAGCAGCCAAGGAGTTGGGACAGGGGTTTCACCCCTCCACTTT. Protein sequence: CASSQGVGTGVSPLHF.

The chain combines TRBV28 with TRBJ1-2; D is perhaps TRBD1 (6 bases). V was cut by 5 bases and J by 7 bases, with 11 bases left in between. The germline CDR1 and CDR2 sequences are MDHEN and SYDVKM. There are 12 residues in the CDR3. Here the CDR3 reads CASSPTGFGYTF. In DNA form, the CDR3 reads TGTGCCAGCAGTCCTACAGGGTTTGGCTACACCTTC.

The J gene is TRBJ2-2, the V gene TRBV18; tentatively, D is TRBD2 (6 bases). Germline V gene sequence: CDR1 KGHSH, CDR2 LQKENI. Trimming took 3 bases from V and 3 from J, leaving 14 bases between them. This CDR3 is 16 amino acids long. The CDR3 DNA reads TGTGCCAGCTCACCTAGGCCGGGACTCTACACCGGGGAGCTGTTTTTT. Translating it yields CASSPRPGLYTGELFF.

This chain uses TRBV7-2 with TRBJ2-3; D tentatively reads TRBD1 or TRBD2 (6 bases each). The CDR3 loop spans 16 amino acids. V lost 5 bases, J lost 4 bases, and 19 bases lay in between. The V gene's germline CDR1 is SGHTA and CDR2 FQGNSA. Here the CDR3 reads CASSARLGGSSDTQYF. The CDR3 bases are TGTGCCAGCAGCGCCCGACTAGGGGGGAGTTCAGATACGCAGTATTTT.

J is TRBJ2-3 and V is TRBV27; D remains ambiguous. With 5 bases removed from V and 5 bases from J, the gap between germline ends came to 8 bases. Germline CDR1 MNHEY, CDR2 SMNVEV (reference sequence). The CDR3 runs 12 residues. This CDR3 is CASSPSGDTQYF. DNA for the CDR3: TGTGCCAGCAGTCCCTCGGGAGATACGCAGTATTTT.

CDR3 nucleotide sequence: TGCGCCAGCAGCTCAACCGGGACAGGGTTTTTTATTGGCTACACCTTC. Protein sequence: CASSSTGTGFFIGYTF. The chain combines TRBV5-1 with TRBJ1-2; 9 bases are shared with TRBD1. The CDR3 length is 16 residues. CDR1 SGHRS and CDR2 YFSETQ come from the germline V gene. With 3 bases clipped from V and 7 bases from J, the junction kept 13 bases outside the gene matches.

DNA for the CDR3: TGTGCCAGCAGCCGGGCCTCTGGGGCCAACGTCCTGACTTTC. Translated, it gives CASSRASGANVLTF. This chain uses TRBV14 with TRBJ2-6, with D hard to call. V lost 4 bases and J lost 0, with 4 bases in between. Germline lookup yields CDR1 SGHDN and CDR2 FVKESK. This CDR3 contains 14 residues. Combining the CDR3 with reference TRBV14 and TRBJ2-6 gives the whole variable domain EAGVTQFPSHSVIEKGQTVTLRCDPISGHDNLYWYRRVMGKEIKFLLHFVKESKQDESGMPNNRFLAERTGGTYSTLKVQPAELEDSGVYFCASSRASGANVLTFGAGSRLTVL.

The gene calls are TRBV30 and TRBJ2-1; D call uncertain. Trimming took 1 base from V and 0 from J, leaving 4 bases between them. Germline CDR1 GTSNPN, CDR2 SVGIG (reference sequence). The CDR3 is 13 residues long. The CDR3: CAWSADSYNEQFF. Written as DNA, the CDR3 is TGTGCCTGGAGTGCCGACTCCTACAATGAGCAGTTCTTC.

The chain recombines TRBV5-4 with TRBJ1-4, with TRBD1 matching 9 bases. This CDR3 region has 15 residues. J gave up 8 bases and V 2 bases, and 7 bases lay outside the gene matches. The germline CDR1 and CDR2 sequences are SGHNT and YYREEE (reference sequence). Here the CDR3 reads CASSFQDRGGEKLFF. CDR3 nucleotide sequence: TGTGCCAGCAGCTTTCAGGACAGGGGTGGAGAAAAACTGTTTTTT.

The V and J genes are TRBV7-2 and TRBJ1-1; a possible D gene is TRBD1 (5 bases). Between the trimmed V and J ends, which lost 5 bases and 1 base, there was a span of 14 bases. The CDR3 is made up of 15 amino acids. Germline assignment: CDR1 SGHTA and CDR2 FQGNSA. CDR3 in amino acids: CASSPSGGKNTEAFF. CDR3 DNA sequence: TGTGCCAGCAGCCCCTCTGGGGGGAAGAACACTGAAGCTTTCTTT. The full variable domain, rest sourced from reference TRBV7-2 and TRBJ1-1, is GAGVSQSPSNKVTEKGKDVELRCDPISGHTALYWYRQSLGQGLEFLIYFQGNSAPDKSGLPSDRFSAERTGGSVSTLTIQRTQQEDSAVYLCASSPSGGKNTEAFFGQGTRLTVV.

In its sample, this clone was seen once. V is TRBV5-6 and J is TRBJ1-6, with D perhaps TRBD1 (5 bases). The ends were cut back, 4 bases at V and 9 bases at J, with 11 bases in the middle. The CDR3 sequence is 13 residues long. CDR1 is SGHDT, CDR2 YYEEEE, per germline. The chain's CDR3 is CASSAGGISPLHF. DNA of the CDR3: TGTGCCAGCAGCGCCGGGGGGATTTCACCCCTCCACTTT.

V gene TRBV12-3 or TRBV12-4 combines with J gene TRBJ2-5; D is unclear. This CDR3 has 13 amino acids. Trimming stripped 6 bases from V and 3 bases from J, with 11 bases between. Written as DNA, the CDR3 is TGTGCCAGCAGCTCCACGACCGAAGAGACCCAGTACTTC. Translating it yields CASSSTTEETQYF.

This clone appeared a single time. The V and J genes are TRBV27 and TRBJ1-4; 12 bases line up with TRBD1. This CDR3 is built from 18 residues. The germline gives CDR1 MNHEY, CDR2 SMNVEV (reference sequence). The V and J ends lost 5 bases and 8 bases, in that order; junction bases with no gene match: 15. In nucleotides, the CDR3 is TGTGCCAGCAGTCACACGGGACAGGGGGCGTCAGTTATGGAAAAACTGTTTTTT. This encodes CASSHTGQGASVMEKLFF.

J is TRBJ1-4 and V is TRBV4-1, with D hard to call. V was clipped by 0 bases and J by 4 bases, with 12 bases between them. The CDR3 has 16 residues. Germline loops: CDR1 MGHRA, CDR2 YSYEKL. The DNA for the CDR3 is TGCGCCAGCAGCCAAGATCTGGGCAGAAGTAATGAAAAACTGTTTTTT. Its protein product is CASSQDLGRSNEKLFF.

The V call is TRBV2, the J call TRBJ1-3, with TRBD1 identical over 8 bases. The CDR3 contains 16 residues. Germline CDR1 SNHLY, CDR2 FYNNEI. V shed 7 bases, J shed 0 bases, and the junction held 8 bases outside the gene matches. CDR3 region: CASNLGDRFSGNTIYF. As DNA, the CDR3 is TGTGCCAGCAATCTCGGGGACAGGTTCTCTGGAAACACCATATATTTT.

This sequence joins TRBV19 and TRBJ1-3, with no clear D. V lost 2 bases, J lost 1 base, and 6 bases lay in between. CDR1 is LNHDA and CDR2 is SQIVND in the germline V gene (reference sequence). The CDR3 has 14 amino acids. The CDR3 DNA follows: TGTGCCAGTAGTATACCGGGATCTGGAAACACCATATATTTT. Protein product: CASSIPGSGNTIYF.

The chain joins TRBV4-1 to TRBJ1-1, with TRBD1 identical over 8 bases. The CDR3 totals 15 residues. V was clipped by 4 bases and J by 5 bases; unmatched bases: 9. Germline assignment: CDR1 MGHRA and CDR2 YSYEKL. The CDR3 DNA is TGCGCCAGCAGCCTCGGGACAGGTCGGAGTACTGAAGCTTTCTTT. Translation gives CASSLGTGRSTEAFF.

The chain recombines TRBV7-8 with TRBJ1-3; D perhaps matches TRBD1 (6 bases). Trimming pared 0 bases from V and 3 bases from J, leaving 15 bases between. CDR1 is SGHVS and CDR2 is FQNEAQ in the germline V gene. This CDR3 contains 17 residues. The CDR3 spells CASSLAQARGYGNTIYF. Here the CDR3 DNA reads TGTGCCAGCAGCTTAGCGCAGGCCAGGGGATATGGAAACACCATATATTTT.

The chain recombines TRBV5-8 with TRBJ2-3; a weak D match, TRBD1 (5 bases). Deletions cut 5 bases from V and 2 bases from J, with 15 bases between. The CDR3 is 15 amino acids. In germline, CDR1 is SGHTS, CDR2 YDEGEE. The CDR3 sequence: CASRPRQHSTDTQYF. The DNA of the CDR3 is TGTGCCAGCAGACCCCGACAGCACTCCACAGATACGCAGTATTTT.

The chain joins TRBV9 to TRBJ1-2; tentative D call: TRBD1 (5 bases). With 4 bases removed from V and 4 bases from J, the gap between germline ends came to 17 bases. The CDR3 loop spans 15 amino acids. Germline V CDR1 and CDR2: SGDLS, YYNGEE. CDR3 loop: CASSPTVGRSYGYTF. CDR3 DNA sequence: TGTGCCAGCAGCCCGACCGTGGGGCGTTCCTATGGCTACACCTTC.

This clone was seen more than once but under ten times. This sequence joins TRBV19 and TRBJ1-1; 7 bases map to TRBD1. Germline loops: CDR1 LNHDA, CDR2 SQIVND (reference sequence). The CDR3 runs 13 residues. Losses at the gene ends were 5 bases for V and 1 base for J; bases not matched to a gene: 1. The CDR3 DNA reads TGTGCCAGTAGTCGACAGGGGAACACTGAAGCTTTCTTT. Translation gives CASSRQGNTEAFF.

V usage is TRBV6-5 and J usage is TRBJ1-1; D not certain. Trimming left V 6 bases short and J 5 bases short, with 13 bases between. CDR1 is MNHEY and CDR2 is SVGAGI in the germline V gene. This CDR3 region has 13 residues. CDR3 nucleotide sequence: TGTGCCAGCAGGGTTGGGAGTAGGACTGAAGCTTTCTTT. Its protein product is CASRVGSRTEAFF.